Listed below are T cell receptor beta chains from one sample, sequenced in a study of blood T cells in healthy people across ages. Each CDR3 protein is one row after TCRdb ran MiXCR on the 5' RACE reads. The sample has 650,000 to 1,000,000 distinct CDR3 sequences, about 34% seen once. Sequencing was carried out using blood. The source is a man between 18 and 35 years old in good health. CDR3s include the opening cysteine and the closing phenylalanine or tryptophan. D genes are given only for firm matches. Some rows have no size entry. The others give once, few or many, or a class for an expanded clone.

abundance | j_gene | v_gene | d_gene | CDR3nt | CDR3aa
few | TRBJ2-7 | TRBV12-3/TRBV12-4 | TRBD1 | TGTGCCAGCAGTTTATCCCCAACTCACCCGGGACAGGGTACCTACAATGAGCAGTACTTC | CASSLSPTHPGQGTYNEQYF
. | TRBJ2-4 | TRBV29-1 | . | TGCAGCGTACAGAGGGACGCCCCGCTTTCTGAGCAGTACTTC | CSVQRDAPLSEQYF
. | TRBJ1-5 | TRBV5-6 | . | TGTGCCAGCAGCAGGGGGGCACATCAGCCCCAGCATTTT | CASSRGAHQPQHF
few | TRBJ1-5 | TRBV12-3/TRBV12-4 | TRBD1 | TGTGCCAGCAGGGAACGACAGGGGACGTATAGCAATCAGCCCCAGCATTTT | CASRERQGTYSNQPQHF
. | TRBJ1-1 | TRBV29-1 | TRBD1 | TGCAGCGTTGCGTCAGGGGGGATGAACACTGAAGCTTTCTTT | CSVASGGMNTEAFF
. | TRBJ2-5 | TRBV5-1 | . | TGCGCCAGCAGCGGGGAGCTAGAGACCCAGTACTTC | CASSGELETQYF
few | TRBJ2-1 | TRBV4-2 | . | TGTGCCAGCAGCCAAGAGAAACAGGGACCCTACAATGAGCAGTTCTTC | CASSQEKQGPYNEQFF
. | TRBJ2-5 | TRBV9 | TRBD1 | TGTGCCAGCAGCGCCGATGGGACAGCGGAGACCCAGTACTTC | CASSADGTAETQYF
. | TRBJ1-4 | TRBV20-1 | . | TGCAGTGCTAGAGATTCCAGGAGGGTCAATGAAAAACTGTTTTTT | CSARDSRRVNEKLFF
many | TRBJ2-3 | TRBV6-5 | . | TGTGCCAGCAGTTACCGAGGAGATAGCCCTAGCACAGATACGCAGTATTTT | CASSYRGDSPSTDTQYF
. | TRBJ1-5 | TRBV12-3/TRBV12-4 | . | TGTGCCAGCAGTTTAGCGGCGGGCAGTCAGCCCCAGCATTTT | CASSLAAGSQPQHF
. | TRBJ2-3 | TRBV12-3/TRBV12-4 | . | TGTGCCAGCATGGGAGCTTATGCTAGCACAGATACGCAGTATTTT | CASMGAYASTDTQYF
. | TRBJ2-3 | TRBV24-1 | . | TGTGCCACCACCAAAGAGTATGGGGCCGCAGGCACAGATACGCAGTATTTT | CATTKEYGAAGTDTQYF
few | TRBJ2-3 | TRBV6-1 | . | TGTGCCAGCAGCCGTTCGTCCGCTCTCGCTAGTAGCACAGATACGCAGTATTTT | CASSRSSALASSTDTQYF
. | TRBJ2-7 | TRBV4-3 | TRBD1 | TGCGCCAGCAGCCAAGATCAGGGGACAGGTACCTACGAGCAGTACTTC | CASSQDQGTGTYEQYF
few | TRBJ2-2 | TRBV12-3/TRBV12-4 | TRBD1 | TGTGCCAGCAGGACAGGGGCCGTAAACACCGGGGAGCTGTTTTTT | CASRTGAVNTGELFF
. | TRBJ2-5 | TRBV20-1 | TRBD2 | TGCAGTGCTAGTGGAGGACTAGCGGGGTACCTACAAGAGACCCAGTACTTC | CSASGGLAGYLQETQYF
. | TRBJ2-7 | TRBV10-3 | TRBD1 | TGTGCCAGCCTGGGACAGTACAATGAGCAGTACTTC | CASLGQYNEQYF
once | TRBJ2-7 | TRBV12-3/TRBV12-4 | . | TGTGCCAGCACCCGCGACACGTACGAGCAGTACTTC | CASTRDTYEQYF
. | TRBJ2-5 | TRBV3-1 | TRBD1 | TGTGCCGGCAGCTACGGGACAGACCAAGAGACCCAGTACTTC | CAGSYGTDQETQYF
. | TRBJ2-7 | TRBV6-2/TRBV6-3 | . | TGTGCCAGCAGTTGGTCGGGGTCCTACGAGCAGTACTTC | CASSWSGSYEQYF
many | TRBJ2-1 | TRBV29-1 | . | TGCAGCGGGCAGGGGGGGGGATATAACTTCAATGAGCAGTTCTTC | CSGQGGGYNFNEQFF
many | TRBJ1-2 | TRBV29-1 | . | TGCAGCGTTGAAAAGGACTATGGCTACACCTTC | CSVEKDYGYTF
. | TRBJ2-3 | TRBV5-1 | . | TGCGCCAGCAGCCCCCCGGACGTAACAGATACGCAGTATTTT | CASSPPDVTDTQYF
few | TRBJ2-5 | TRBV6-2/TRBV6-3 | . | TGTGCCAGCAGTTACCCGATTTATCCGAGGGAAGAGACCCAGTACTTC | CASSYPIYPREETQYF
few | TRBJ1-5 | TRBV14 | . | TGTGCCAGCAGCCAAGATGTTTCGGGGGCCGAGGGGAGCAATCAGCCCCAGCATTTT | CASSQDVSGAEGSNQPQHF